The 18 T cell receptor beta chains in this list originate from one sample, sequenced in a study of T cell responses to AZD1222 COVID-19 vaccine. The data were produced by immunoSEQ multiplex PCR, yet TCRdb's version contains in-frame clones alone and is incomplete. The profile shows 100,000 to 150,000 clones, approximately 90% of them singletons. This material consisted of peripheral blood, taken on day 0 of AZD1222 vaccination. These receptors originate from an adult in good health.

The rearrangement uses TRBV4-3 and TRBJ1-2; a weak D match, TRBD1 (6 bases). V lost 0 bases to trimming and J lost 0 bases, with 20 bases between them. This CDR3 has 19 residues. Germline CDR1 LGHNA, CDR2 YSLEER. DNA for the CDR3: TGCGCCAGCAGCCAAGAGGGACCGGGACACTCCCCTTCTAACTATGGCTACACCTTC. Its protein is CASSQEGPGHSPSNYGYTF.

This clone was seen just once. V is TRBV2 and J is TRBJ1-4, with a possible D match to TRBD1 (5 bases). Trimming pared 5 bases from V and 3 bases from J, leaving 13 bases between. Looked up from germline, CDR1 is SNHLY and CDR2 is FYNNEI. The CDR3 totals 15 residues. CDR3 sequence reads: CASSWRGYPNEKLFF. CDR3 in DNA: TGTGCCAGCAGTTGGCGGGGGTACCCTAATGAAAAACTGTTTTTT.

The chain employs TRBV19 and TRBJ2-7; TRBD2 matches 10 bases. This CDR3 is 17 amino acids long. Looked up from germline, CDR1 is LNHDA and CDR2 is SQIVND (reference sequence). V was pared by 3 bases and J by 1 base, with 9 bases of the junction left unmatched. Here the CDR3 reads CASSIASGGPRSYEQYF. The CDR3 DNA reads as TGTGCCAGTAGTATTGCTAGCGGGGGCCCACGTTCCTACGAGCAGTACTTC.

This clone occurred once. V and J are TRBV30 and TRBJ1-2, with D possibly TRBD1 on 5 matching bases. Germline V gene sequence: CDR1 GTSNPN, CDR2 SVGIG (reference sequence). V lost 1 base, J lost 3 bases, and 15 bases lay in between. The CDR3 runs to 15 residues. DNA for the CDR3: TGTGCCTGGAGTGGGGGCTCACTGGGCTACTATGGCTACACCTTC. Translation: CAWSGGSLGYYGYTF.

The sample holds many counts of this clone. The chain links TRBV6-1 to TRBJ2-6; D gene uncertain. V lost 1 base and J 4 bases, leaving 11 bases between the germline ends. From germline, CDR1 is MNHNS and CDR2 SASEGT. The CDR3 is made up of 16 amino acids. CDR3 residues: CASSEDPGSGANVLTF. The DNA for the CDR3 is TGTGCCAGCAGTGAAGACCCGGGCTCCGGGGCCAACGTCCTGACTTTC.

The CDR3 DNA is TGTGCCAGCAGCTTAACACATGCACACGAGCAGTACTTC. Its protein is CASSLTHAHEQYF. This chain links TRBV7-3 with TRBJ2-7; no clear D. The V end lost 0 bases, the J end lost 5 bases, and 8 bases lay between the germline ends. Per the germline V gene, CDR1 is SGHTA and CDR2 is FQGTGA. The CDR3 spans 13 residues.

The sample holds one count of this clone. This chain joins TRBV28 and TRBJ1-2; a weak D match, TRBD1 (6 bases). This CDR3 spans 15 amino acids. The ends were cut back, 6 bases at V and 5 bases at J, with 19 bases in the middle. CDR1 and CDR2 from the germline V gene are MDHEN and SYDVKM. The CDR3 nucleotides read TGTGCCAGCAGCTTAGGGGGGGCGGGAAGGTATGGCTACACCTTC. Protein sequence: CASSLGGAGRYGYTF.

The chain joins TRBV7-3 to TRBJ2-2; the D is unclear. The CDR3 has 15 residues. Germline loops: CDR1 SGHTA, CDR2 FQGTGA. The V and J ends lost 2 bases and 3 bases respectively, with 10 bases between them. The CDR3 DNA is TGTGCCAGCAGCTTAGATCTGGAGTACACCGGGGAGCTGTTTTTT. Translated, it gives CASSLDLEYTGELFF.

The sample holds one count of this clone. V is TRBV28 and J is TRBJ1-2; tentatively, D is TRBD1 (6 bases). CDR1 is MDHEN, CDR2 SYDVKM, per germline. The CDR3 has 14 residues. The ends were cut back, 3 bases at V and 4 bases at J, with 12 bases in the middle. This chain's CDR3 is CASSFVGGPYGYTF. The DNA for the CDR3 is TGTGCCAGCAGTTTCGTCGGGGGGCCCTATGGCTACACCTTC.

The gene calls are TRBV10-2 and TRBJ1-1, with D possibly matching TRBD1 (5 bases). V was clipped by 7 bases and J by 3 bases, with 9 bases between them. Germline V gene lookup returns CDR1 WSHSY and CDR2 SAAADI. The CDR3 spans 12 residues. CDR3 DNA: TGCGCCAGCACAGACAGTTACACTGAAGCTTTCTTT. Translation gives CASTDSYTEAFF.

The CDR3 protein is CASTDVGPHSNQPQHF. In nucleotides, the CDR3 is TGTGCCAGCACAGACGTTGGGCCGCATAGCAATCAGCCCCAGCATTTT. This sequence joins TRBV19 and TRBJ1-5; no definite D call. V dropped 9 bases and J dropped 0 bases, with 18 bases sitting between them. CDR3 length equals 16 residues. CDR1 is LNHDA, CDR2 SQIVND, per germline (reference sequence).

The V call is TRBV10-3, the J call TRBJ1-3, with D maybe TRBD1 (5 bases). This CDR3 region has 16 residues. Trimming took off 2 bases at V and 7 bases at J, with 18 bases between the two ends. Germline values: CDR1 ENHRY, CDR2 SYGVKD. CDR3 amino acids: CAISEPDKGLRNTIYF. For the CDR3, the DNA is TGTGCCATCAGTGAGCCGGACAAGGGTCTAAGGAACACCATATATTTT.

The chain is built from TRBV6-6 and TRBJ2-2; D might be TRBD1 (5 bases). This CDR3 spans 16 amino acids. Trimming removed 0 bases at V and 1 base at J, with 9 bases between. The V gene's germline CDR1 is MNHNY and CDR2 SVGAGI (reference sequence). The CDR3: CASSYSSQGNTGELFF. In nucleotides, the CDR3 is TGTGCCAGCAGTTACTCAAGTCAGGGGAACACCGGGGAGCTGTTTTTT.

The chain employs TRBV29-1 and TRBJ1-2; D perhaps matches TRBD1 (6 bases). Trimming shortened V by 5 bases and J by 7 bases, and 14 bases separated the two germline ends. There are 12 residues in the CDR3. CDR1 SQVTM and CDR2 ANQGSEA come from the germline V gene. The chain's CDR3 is CSVTDRQSGYTF. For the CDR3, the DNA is TGCAGCGTTACCGACAGGCAGAGTGGCTACACCTTC.

The DNA of the CDR3 is TGTGCCATCAGTGATGGGGGATTAGGACAGGGAGGAGGCTACACCTTC. Its protein is CAISDGGLGQGGGYTF. The chain carries TRBV10-3 and TRBJ1-2; 8 positions match TRBD1. The CDR3 is made up of 16 amino acids. The trim removed 3 bases at V and 8 bases at J, leaving 14 bases unmatched. Germline-derived CDR1 and CDR2 are ENHRY and SYGVKD.

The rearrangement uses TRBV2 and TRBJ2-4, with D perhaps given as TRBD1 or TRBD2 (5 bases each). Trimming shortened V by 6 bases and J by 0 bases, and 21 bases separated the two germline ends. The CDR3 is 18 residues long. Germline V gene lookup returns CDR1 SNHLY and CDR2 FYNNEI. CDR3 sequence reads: CASSQTSGTTLAKNIQYF. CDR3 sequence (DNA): TGTGCCAGCAGCCAAACGTCCGGGACCACATTAGCCAAAAACATTCAGTACTTC.

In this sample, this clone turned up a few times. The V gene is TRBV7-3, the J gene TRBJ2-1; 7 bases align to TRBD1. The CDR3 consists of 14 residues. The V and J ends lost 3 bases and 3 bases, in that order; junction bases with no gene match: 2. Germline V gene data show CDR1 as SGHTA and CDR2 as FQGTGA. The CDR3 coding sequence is TGTGCCAGCAGCTTGGGACAGTTCTACAATGAGCAGTTCTTC. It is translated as CASSLGQFYNEQFF.

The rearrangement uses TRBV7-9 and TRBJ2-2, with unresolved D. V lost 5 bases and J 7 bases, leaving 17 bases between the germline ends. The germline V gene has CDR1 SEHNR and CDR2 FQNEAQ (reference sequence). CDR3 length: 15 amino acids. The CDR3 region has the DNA TGTGCCAGCAGCCCCCCCGGAGAGCGTAACGGGGAGCTGTTTTTT. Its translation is CASSPPGERNGELFF.